The 5 T cell receptor beta chains below come from one sample, sequenced in a study of immune evolution from preneoplasia to lung adenocarcinoma. The assay was immunoSEQ multiplex PCR, and TCRdb's table has in-frame clones only and misses some. The sample gives roughly 6,700 clones, around 76% of which show up once; approximately 12% is in the top ten. Sequenced sample: FFPE minimally invasive lung adenocarcinoma tissue. Receptors were obtained from a person aged 70 to 79 with lung adenocarcinoma.

This clone was counted only a few times. The chain combines TRBV20-1 with TRBJ2-3; D not certain. The CDR3 is 11 residues long. CDR1 is DFQATT and CDR2 is SNEGSKA in the germline V gene (reference sequence). V gave up 1 base and J gave up 6 bases, with 5 bases separating them. The CDR3 region is CSARGGDTQYF. The CDR3, as DNA: TGCAGTGCTAGAGGTGGCGATACGCAGTATTTT.

The chain has TRBV25-1 and TRBJ1-6; 7 positions agree with TRBD1. J lost 10 bases, V lost 5 bases, and 11 bases had no gene match. CDR3 size: 15 residues. Germline V gene lookup returns CDR1 MGHDK and CDR2 SYGVNS. The CDR3 loop is CASSTQGTSTSPLHF. The CDR3 DNA is TGTGCCAGCAGTACACAGGGGACCTCAACCTCACCCCTCCACTTT.

The J gene is TRBJ2-7, the V gene TRBV27; D perhaps matches TRBD2 (5 bases). The germline V gene encodes CDR1 MNHEY and CDR2 SMNVEV (reference sequence). The germline V and J ends were trimmed by 4 bases and 1 base, with 11 bases remaining between them. The CDR3 length is 14 residues. DNA for the CDR3: TGTGCCAGCAGTTCCTTCGGGGAGTCCTACGAGCAGTACTTC. Protein: CASSSFGESYEQYF.

The chain uses TRBV7-9 and TRBJ1-3; D gene uncertain. The CDR3 is 14 amino acids. Between the trimmed V and J ends, which lost 1 base and 0 bases, there was a span of 4 bases. Germline assignment: CDR1 SEHNR and CDR2 FQNEAQ (reference sequence). CDR3 residues: CASSLGSSGNTIYF. The CDR3 DNA sequence: TGTGCCAGCAGCTTAGGCAGCTCTGGAAACACCATATATTTT.

The gene calls are TRBV28 and TRBJ2-5, with 11 bases fitting TRBD2. This CDR3 is 15 amino acids long. After removal of 4 bases from V and 5 bases from J, the junction contained 6 bases not matched to a gene. Germline V lookup: CDR1 MDHEN, CDR2 SYDVKM. This CDR3 is CASSSLAGGSETQYF. CDR3 nucleotide sequence: TGTGCCAGCAGTTCTCTAGCGGGGGGATCCGAGACCCAGTACTTC. Based on the CDR3 plus reference TRBV28 and TRBJ2-5, the full variable domain is DVKVTQSSRYLVKRTGEKVFLECVQDMDHENMFWYRQDPGLGLRLIYFSYDVKMKEKGDIPEGYSVSREKKERFSLILESASTNQTSMYLCASSSLAGGSETQYFGPGTRLLVL.